This is a list of T cell receptor beta chains from one sample in a study of shared clonotypes between healthy human individuals. Some clones are missing from TCRdb's copy, which holds only in-frame ones; the method was immunoSEQ multiplex PCR. The sample includes about 750,000 clones, about 92% seen only once; the top ten take 24%. The sequenced sample consisted of naive CD8+ T cells sorted from blood. All receptors derive from a man aged 25-40 years in good health. The CDR3 runs from the conserved cysteine through the conserved F or W. Each record gives: V gene, J gene, CDR3 protein.

V gene: TRBV7-8
J gene: TRBJ2-7
CDR3 protein: CAVDGTGGTYEQYF

V gene: TRBV7-9
J gene: TRBJ2-7
CDR3 protein: CASSFSDGLSDEQYF

V gene: TRBV5-5
J gene: TRBJ2-7
CDR3 protein: CASSYTGDEQYF

V gene: TRBV28
J gene: TRBJ2-3
CDR3 protein: CASTSPISTDTQYF

V gene: TRBV29-1
J gene: TRBJ2-7
CDR3 protein: CSVLDRLSSYEQYF

V gene: TRBV27
J gene: TRBJ1-5
CDR3 protein: CASSSTGEYSDQPQHF

V gene: TRBV9
J gene: TRBJ1-2
CDR3 protein: CASSVDWGAPHGYTF

V gene: TRBV10-3
J gene: TRBJ2-7
CDR3 protein: CATDEGRTAYEQYF

V gene: TRBV5-1
J gene: TRBJ2-1
CDR3 protein: CASSGRDRSVVNEQFF

V gene: TRBV6-1
J gene: TRBJ1-1
CDR3 protein: CASNGWVNTEAFF

V gene: TRBV9
J gene: TRBJ2-7
CDR3 protein: CASSPASGFREQYF

V gene: TRBV2
J gene: TRBJ2-7
CDR3 protein: CASSEPQKSSYEQYF

V gene: TRBV19
J gene: TRBJ2-2
CDR3 protein: CASSEGNTGELFF

V gene: TRBV5-4
J gene: TRBJ2-5
CDR3 protein: CASSVGQETQYF

V gene: TRBV7-9
J gene: TRBJ2-7
CDR3 protein: CASSSPDSTHLEQYF

V gene: TRBV7-6
J gene: TRBJ2-1
CDR3 protein: CASSTRGLAIGSYNEQFF

V gene: TRBV6-5
J gene: TRBJ2-5
CDR3 protein: CASRTTGAETQYF

V gene: TRBV28
J gene: TRBJ1-2
CDR3 protein: CASSLIQEMGYGYTF

V gene: TRBV29-1
J gene: TRBJ2-5
CDR3 protein: CSVERGEETQYF

V gene: TRBV15
J gene: TRBJ1-5
CDR3 protein: CATSRDDRSNQPQHF

V gene: TRBV2
J gene: TRBJ2-5
CDR3 protein: CATYSGRPETQYF

V gene: TRBV6-1
J gene: TRBJ2-1
CDR3 protein: CASSDVGLADNNEQFF

V gene: TRBV7-6
J gene: TRBJ2-1
CDR3 protein: CASSFGLSGTYNEQFF

V gene: TRBV28
J gene: TRBJ2-7
CDR3 protein: CASSFGGNEQYF

V gene: TRBV27
J gene: TRBJ2-7
CDR3 protein: CASSLFPGGSSYEQYF

V gene: TRBV6-6
J gene: TRBJ2-1
CDR3 protein: CASSYSIIYNEQFF

V gene: TRBV28
J gene: TRBJ2-1
CDR3 protein: CASGTSEYNEQFF

V gene: TRBV11-1
J gene: TRBJ1-2
CDR3 protein: CASSRGQGGDYGYTF

V gene: TRBV25-1
J gene: TRBJ1-4
CDR3 protein: CASSEFIGPNEKLFF

V gene: TRBV11-2
J gene: TRBJ2-7
CDR3 protein: CASSLIDEQYF

V gene: TRBV9
J gene: TRBJ2-1
CDR3 protein: CASSVTAVAADGGEQFF

V gene: TRBV5-4
J gene: TRBJ2-7
CDR3 protein: CASSLEVGAPYEQYF

V gene: TRBV27
J gene: TRBJ2-7
CDR3 protein: CASSQLDSYEQYF

V gene: TRBV7-2
J gene: TRBJ2-7
CDR3 protein: CASSLGLLGEYEQYF

V gene: TRBV13
J gene: TRBJ2-1
CDR3 protein: CASSPGTYNEQFF

V gene: TRBV18
J gene: TRBJ2-5
CDR3 protein: CASSSSSGLAETRGKETQYF

V gene: TRBV10-1
J gene: TRBJ2-7
CDR3 protein: CASSLRDRAYEQYF

V gene: TRBV6-1
J gene: TRBJ2-7
CDR3 protein: CASRDRLIYEQYF

V gene: TRBV4-1
J gene: TRBJ2-7
CDR3 protein: CASSQDPGDHYEQYF

V gene: TRBV7-2
J gene: TRBJ2-5
CDR3 protein: CASSLKEVVGGVLRETQYF

V gene: TRBV6-5
J gene: TRBJ2-1
CDR3 protein: CASSYTTSDEQFF

V gene: TRBV7-9
J gene: TRBJ1-5
CDR3 protein: CASSLAAGGQPQHF

V gene: TRBV28
J gene: TRBJ2-1
CDR3 protein: CASSTTGRDRGYNEQFF

V gene: TRBV9
J gene: TRBJ2-5
CDR3 protein: CASSAEDRGLQETQYF

V gene: TRBV5-4
J gene: TRBJ2-1
CDR3 protein: CASSPLAGEYNEQFF

V gene: TRBV19
J gene: TRBJ2-1
CDR3 protein: CASSTRQGNEQFF

V gene: TRBV7-2
J gene: TRBJ2-7
CDR3 protein: CASSLESTGDSYEQYF

V gene: TRBV11-2
J gene: TRBJ2-1
CDR3 protein: CASTLGLASYNEQFF

V gene: TRBV30
J gene: TRBJ2-5
CDR3 protein: CAWSVEGTGQETQYF

V gene: TRBV27
J gene: TRBJ2-7
CDR3 protein: CASSFGRAYEQYF

V gene: TRBV28
J gene: TRBJ1-5
CDR3 protein: CASSLDSSSSQPQHF

V gene: TRBV19
J gene: TRBJ2-2
CDR3 protein: CASTPGLAGGPTGELFF

V gene: TRBV2
J gene: TRBJ2-7
CDR3 protein: CASPSTGNFAYEQYF

V gene: TRBV28
J gene: TRBJ2-7
CDR3 protein: CASSFLGEHYEQYF

V gene: TRBV15
J gene: TRBJ1-4
CDR3 protein: CATSATTGTADKLFF

V gene: TRBV29-1
J gene: TRBJ2-3
CDR3 protein: CSVRGPGAATQYF

V gene: TRBV5-4
J gene: TRBJ2-1
CDR3 protein: CASSPRDRLLDEQFF

V gene: TRBV5-6
J gene: TRBJ2-1
CDR3 protein: CASSFGGNNEQFF

V gene: TRBV9
J gene: TRBJ2-3
CDR3 protein: CASSVVGATDTQYF

V gene: TRBV7-9
J gene: TRBJ2-2
CDR3 protein: CASIKRSPTGELFF